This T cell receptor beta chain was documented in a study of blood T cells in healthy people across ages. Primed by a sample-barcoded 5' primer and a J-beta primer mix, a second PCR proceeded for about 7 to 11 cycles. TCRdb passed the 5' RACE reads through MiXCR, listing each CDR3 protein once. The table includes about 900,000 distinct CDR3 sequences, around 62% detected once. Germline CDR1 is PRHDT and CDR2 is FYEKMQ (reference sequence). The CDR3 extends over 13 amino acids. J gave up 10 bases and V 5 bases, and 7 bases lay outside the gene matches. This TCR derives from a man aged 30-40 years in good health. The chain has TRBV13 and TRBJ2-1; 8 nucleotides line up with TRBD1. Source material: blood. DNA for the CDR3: TGTGCCAGCAGCCCATCGACAGGGGTAGAGCAGTTCTTC. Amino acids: CASSPSTGVEQFF.